A single TCR beta chain is shown here with its context. The method was immunoSEQ multiplex PCR; TCRdb's version includes in-frame clones alone and lacks a portion of them. The sample carries 50,000 to 65,000 clones, more than 80% recorded once. This sample was taken from a study of blood T cell repertoires in COVID-19. Germline V gives CDR1 LGHDT, CDR2 YNNKEL (reference sequence). The germline V and J ends were trimmed by 0 bases and 8 bases, with 13 bases remaining between them. The CDR3 has 14 residues. This clonotype originated in a human donor in a cohort sampled during active COVID-19. The V and J genes are TRBV3-1 (or the pseudogene TRBV3-2) and TRBJ1-2; D unclear. Specimen: peripheral blood. This CDR3 reads CASSQEDSRGGYTF. CDR3 sequence (DNA): TGTGCCAGCAGCCAAGAGGACTCCCGTGGGGGCTACACCTTC.